Following are 4 T cell receptor beta chains from one sample sequenced in a study of T cell repertoires in cytomegalovirus infection. TCRdb passed the reads through MiXCR, listing each CDR3 protein once. The table shows around 900,000 distinct CDR3 sequences, with approximately 31% occurring only once. For these receptors, no antigen is known. Material: cultured CD8+ T cells from PBMCs, obtained from culture after CMV antigen stimulation. These receptors were obtained from a human donor in good health (CMV status not recorded). Some clones in this sample may be carry-over from other donors' samples.

The chain links TRBV6-8 to TRBJ1-2, with D uncertain. V lost 0 bases and J lost 12, with 17 bases in between. The length of the CDR3 is 14 residues. Germline V gene lookup returns CDR1 MNHGY and CDR2 SAAAGT. CDR3 in DNA: TGTGCCAGCAGTTACTCGGCCCGGCAGGAGGTCCACACCTTC. Translation: CASSYSARQEVHTF.

This clonotype showed up many times. The rearrangement uses TRBV7-6 and TRBJ1-1; D is unresolved. Germline CDR1 is SGHVS and CDR2 is FNYEAQ. The CDR3 extends over 14 amino acids. Trimming pared 1 base from V and 1 base from J, leaving 7 bases between. DNA of the CDR3: TGTGCCAGCAGCTTAGACAGCCAGAACACTGAAGCTTTCTTT. It codes for CASSLDSQNTEAFF.

The CDR3 sequence: CASLGPSGTQYF. CDR3 DNA sequence: TGTGCCAGTCTCGGACCCTCAGGGACCCAGTACTTC. The rearrangement links TRBV6-6 to TRBJ2-5; D ambiguous. The germline V gene has CDR1 MNHNY and CDR2 SVGAGI (reference sequence). The CDR3 extends over 12 amino acids. Trimming left V 9 bases short and J 7 bases short, with 15 bases between.

The chain carries TRBV4-3 and TRBJ1-5; unclear D gene. The CDR3 covers 15 residues. Deletions cut 1 base from V and 6 bases from J, with 13 bases between. Germline V gene data show CDR1 as LGHNA and CDR2 as YSLEER. CDR3 in amino acids: CASSQGSEGFQPQHF. CDR3 DNA sequence: TGCGCCAGCAGCCAAGGGAGCGAAGGGTTTCAGCCCCAGCATTTT.